The present TCR beta chain was sequenced within a study of shared clonotypes between healthy human individuals. With respect to this clone: Its antigen is still unknown.

The study's findings and limits: Clonotype sharing among donors was expected to depend on sequencing depth. Roughly 5% of naive CD4 clonotypes were shared across four donors.

Germline V gene lookup returns CDR1 SGHTA and CDR2 FQGNSA. V lost 5 bases and J 0 bases, leaving 10 bases between the germline ends. This CDR3 has 15 residues. Over several immunoSEQ plates, each subset's genomic DNA was distributed in even portions. Profiling relied on immunoSEQ multiplex PCR, and the TCRdb table lists in-frame clones only, not all of them. The sample yields roughly 1,000,000 clones, around three quarters seen once. The sequenced material came from memory CD4+ T cells from PBMCs. As for subset: CD45RA-negative fraction. The TCR comes from a young man in good health. Some clones in this sample may be carry-over from other donors' samples. This chain connects TRBV7-2 to TRBJ2-2; perhaps TRBD1 as D (5 bases). The CDR3 coding sequence is TGTGCCAGCAGCAAGGACACCTCGAACACCGGGGAGCTGTTTTTT. This encodes CASSKDTSNTGELFF. The complete variable domain, with remaining parts taken from reference TRBV7-2 and TRBJ2-2, reads GAGVSQSPSNKVTEKGKDVELRCDPISGHTALYWYRQSLGQGLEFLIYFQGNSAPDKSGLPSDRFSAERTGGSVSTLTIQRTQQEDSAVYLCASSKDTSNTGELFFGEGSRLTVL.